The T cell receptor beta chain under discussion was sequenced for a study of shared clonotypes between healthy human individuals. Healthy adults negative for HIV, lacking recent acute infections or vaccinations, served as donors. Germline CDR1 SGHNT, CDR2 YYREEE (reference sequence). With 0 bases removed from V and 1 base from J, the gap between germline ends came to 9 bases. The length of the CDR3 is 15 residues. Concerning this clone itself: Its antigen is unidentified. At the DNA level, this CDR3 is encoded by other sequences in the same sample as well.

Study results and caveats: Across a few donors, naive CD4 shared roughly 5%, naive CD8 under 4%, memory CD4 roughly 2.1%, memory CD8 around 0.42%. Clonotype sharing among donors was expected to depend on sequencing depth. Estimated clonotype richness was generally higher in naive than memory subsets.

The assay was immunoSEQ multiplex PCR, and TCRdb's table has in-frame clones only and misses some. The data contain some 1.5 million clones, approximately 97% of them singletons. Sequenced: naive CD4+ T cells sorted from blood. Subset meaning: CD45RA+ positively selected. This clonotype originated in a man younger than 45 in good health. This sequence joins TRBV5-4 and TRBJ2-3; maybe TRBD2 (6 bases). CDR3 sequence (DNA): TGTGCCAGCAGCTTGGGGGGGGTTGGCACAGATACGCAGTATTTT. Translated: CASSLGGVGTDTQYF. Variable domain in full (rest from reference TRBV5-4 and TRBJ2-3): ETGVTQSPTHLIKTRGQQVTLRCSSQSGHNTVSWYQQALGQGPQFIFQYYREEENGRGNFPPRFSGLQFPNYSSELNVNALELDDSALYLCASSLGGVGTDTQYFGPGTRLTVL.